These 20 T cell receptor beta chains share one sample of origin, sequenced in a study of a mutant IDH1 vaccine in newly diagnosed glioma. Their target antigens are unknown. Indicated time point: week 5, during vaccination. Every single dose of the vaccine, 300 ug of mutant IDH1 20-mer peptide, came with topical imiquimod. TCRdb keeps only in-frame clones here, not all; method: immunoSEQ multiplex PCR. The sample holds 70,000 to 90,000 clones, over 75% seen once. The input for sequencing was PBMCs, taken from a glioma patient whose treatment included an IDH1 peptide vaccine. These receptors came from a woman in her forties or fifties with glioma.

The V and J genes are TRBV9 and TRBJ1-4; 9 bases are shared with TRBD1. Losses at the gene ends were 0 bases for V and 4 bases for J; bases not matched to a gene: 7. Per the germline V gene, CDR1 is SGDLS and CDR2 is YYNGEE. The CDR3 consists of 17 residues. For the CDR3, the DNA is TGTGCCAGCAGCGTAGCTGTGGGACAGGGCCTTAATGAAAAACTGTTTTTT. Translation: CASSVAVGQGLNEKLFF.

This chain links TRBV11-2 with TRBJ2-1; 9 positions agree with TRBD1. This CDR3 contains 16 residues. V lost 4 bases to trimming and J lost 8 bases; unmatched junction nucleotides: 12. CDR1 is SGHAT and CDR2 is FQNNGV in the germline V gene. The CDR3 loop reads CASSSPSGTGSYEQFF. As DNA, the CDR3 is TGTGCCAGCAGCTCCCCCTCCGGGACAGGGAGCTATGAGCAGTTCTTC.

This clone occurred a few times. CDR3 sequence: CASSLSGQAINEQFF. DNA of the CDR3: TGTGCCAGCAGCTTATCAGGACAGGCCATCAATGAGCAGTTCTTC. This rearrangement joins TRBV7-9 to TRBJ2-1; the match to TRBD1 covers 7 bases. J lost 6 bases, V lost 2 bases, and 7 bases had no gene match. This CDR3 spans 15 amino acids. The V gene's germline CDR1 is SEHNR and CDR2 FQNEAQ (reference sequence).

V and J are TRBV9 and TRBJ2-7; maybe TRBD1 (7 bases). Trimming stripped 5 bases from V and 3 bases from J, with 12 bases between. Germline V gene sequence: CDR1 SGDLS, CDR2 YYNGEE. The CDR3 covers 13 residues. The chain's CDR3 is CASSRQGGYEQYF. DNA of the CDR3: TGTGCCAGCAGTCGACAGGGAGGCTACGAGCAGTACTTC.

The CDR3 is CASQKGGVSGANVLTF. Written as DNA, the CDR3 is TGCGCCAGCCAGAAAGGGGGGGTCTCTGGGGCCAACGTCCTGACTTTC. The chain uses TRBV10-2 and TRBJ2-6; possibly TRBD2 for D (7 bases). Trimming pared 8 bases from V and 0 bases from J, leaving 14 bases between. This CDR3 comprises 16 residues. Germline lookup yields CDR1 WSHSY and CDR2 SAAADI.

This chain uses TRBV7-9 with TRBJ2-7, with 7 bases lining up with TRBD2. The J segment lost 3 bases and the V segment lost 1 base, leaving 6 bases of the junction unmatched. The germline CDR1 and CDR2 sequences are SEHNR and FQNEAQ (reference sequence). The CDR3 is 15 amino acids. In DNA form, the CDR3 reads TGTGCCAGCAGCTTAGTCGGGGGGAGGGACTACGAGCAGTACTTC. Translating it yields CASSLVGGRDYEQYF. The full variable domain, with the rest looked up from reference TRBV7-9 and TRBJ2-7, is DTGVSQNPRHKITKRGQNVTFRCDPISEHNRLYWYRQTLGQGPEFLTYFQNEAQLEKSRLLSDRFSAERPKGSFSTLEIQRTEQGDSAMYLCASSLVGGRDYEQYFGPGTRLTVT.

V and J are TRBV11-2 and TRBJ2-5; TRBD2 matches at 7 bases. CDR3 length: 16 residues. CDR1 SGHAT and CDR2 FQNNGV come from the germline V gene. With 5 bases clipped from V and 3 bases from J, the junction kept 12 bases outside the gene matches. The chain's CDR3 is CASSPKRDPWKETQYF. For the CDR3, the DNA is TGTGCCAGCAGCCCCAAGCGGGACCCTTGGAAAGAGACCCAGTACTTC.

This chain links TRBV30 with TRBJ1-3, with 8 bases that match TRBD1. The CDR3 totals 13 residues. Germline V gene lookup returns CDR1 GTSNPN and CDR2 SVGIG (reference sequence). After removal of 5 bases from V and 5 bases from J, the junction contained 5 bases not matched to a gene. In DNA form, the CDR3 reads TGTGCCTGGTCAGGGACAGGCCGAAACACCATATATTTT. Translation gives CAWSGTGRNTIYF.

The rearrangement links TRBV6-5 to TRBJ1-1, with 7 bases aligning to TRBD1. CDR3 size: 14 residues. The germline V gene encodes CDR1 MNHEY and CDR2 SVGAGI. V dropped 2 bases and J dropped 4; count of bases not matched to a gene: 4. The CDR3 spells CASSYGQDRTEAFF. DNA of the CDR3: TGTGCCAGCAGTTACGGACAGGACCGCACTGAAGCTTTCTTT.

The V gene is TRBV28, the J gene TRBJ2-7; perhaps D is TRBD1 or TRBD2 (7 bases each). The V gene lost 6 bases and the J gene lost 3 bases, with 12 bases spanning the gap. This CDR3 region has 13 residues. Looked up from germline, CDR1 is MDHEN and CDR2 is SYDVKM. The CDR3 loop reads CASRSGGVYEQYF. DNA of the CDR3: TGTGCCAGCAGATCAGGGGGGGTCTACGAGCAGTACTTC.

V gene TRBV27 combines with J gene TRBJ1-3, with no clear D. Germline V gives CDR1 MNHEY, CDR2 SMNVEV (reference sequence). V lost 6 bases and J lost 0, with 9 bases in between. This CDR3 comprises 14 residues. CDR3 sequence: CASRAAASGNTIYF. The CDR3 bases are TGTGCCAGCAGAGCGGCAGCCTCTGGAAACACCATATATTTT.

The chain employs TRBV5-1 and TRBJ2-1; 7 bases line up with TRBD1. The CDR3 spans 14 residues. The germline V gene encodes CDR1 SGHRS and CDR2 YFSETQ. Trimming at V came to 2 bases and at J to 3 bases, leaving 2 bases not matched to a gene. The CDR3 reads CASSLQGNYNEQFF. The CDR3 DNA is TGCGCCAGCAGCTTACAGGGGAACTACAATGAGCAGTTCTTC.

The chain carries TRBV28 and TRBJ1-5, with D hard to call. Germline CDR1 reads MDHEN; CDR2 reads SYDVKM. The CDR3 is 12 residues long. V shed 7 bases and J shed 1 base, with 5 bases lying between them. As DNA, the CDR3 is TGTGCCAGCACCGGGAGCAATCAGCCCCAGCATTTT. Translated: CASTGSNQPQHF.

This chain links TRBV28 with TRBJ1-3; 7 nucleotides align to TRBD1. The CDR3 is made up of 17 amino acids. Germline trimming cut 4 bases from V and 3 bases from J; bases unmatched to any gene: 12. The germline V gene encodes CDR1 MDHEN and CDR2 SYDVKM. In DNA form, the CDR3 reads TGTGCCAGCAGTTCCCTCGGCGGACAGGTTTTTGGAAACACCATATATTTT. Protein product: CASSSLGGQVFGNTIYF.

The J gene is TRBJ1-1, the V gene TRBV6-4; D is unclear. The V and J ends lost 3 bases and 1 base respectively, with 6 bases between them. Germline V gene data show CDR1 as MRHNA and CDR2 as SNTAGT. The CDR3 has 13 residues. CDR3 coding DNA: TGTGCCAGCAGTGAAGACACGAACACTGAAGCTTTCTTT. This encodes CASSEDTNTEAFF.

This clone turned up a few times. The chain combines TRBV18 with TRBJ1-5; 8 nucleotides match TRBD1. CDR1 and CDR2 from the germline V gene are KGHSH and LQKENI. The ends lost 5 bases at V and 2 bases at J; junction bases unmatched: 2. The CDR3 length is 14 residues. CDR3 residues: CASSSDRGNQPQHF. CDR3 sequence (DNA): TGTGCCAGCTCATCGGACAGGGGCAATCAGCCCCAGCATTTT.

V gene TRBV5-1 combines with J gene TRBJ2-1; D not certain. CDR1 is SGHRS and CDR2 is YFSETQ in the germline V gene. The CDR3 has 13 amino acids. V was clipped by 0 bases and J by 9 bases, with 10 bases between them. CDR3 nucleotide sequence: TGCGCCAGCAGCTTGGCCCACGTTGGTGAGCAGTTCTTC. Protein sequence: CASSLAHVGEQFF.

This chain links TRBV28 with TRBJ2-7; 11 nucleotides line up with TRBD2. Trimming removed 4 bases from V and 4 bases from J; junction bases left unmatched: 9. Germline CDR1 and CDR2: MDHEN and SYDVKM. The CDR3 loop spans 16 amino acids. CDR3 sequence: CASSWSPGTSGYEQYF. The CDR3 coding sequence is TGTGCCAGCAGTTGGTCCCCCGGGACTAGCGGTTACGAGCAGTACTTC.

The V gene is TRBV2, the J gene TRBJ1-5; D gene uncertain. The germline V gene encodes CDR1 SNHLY and CDR2 FYNNEI. The CDR3 is 15 amino acids. Trimming removed 5 bases at V and 0 bases at J, with 11 bases between. This CDR3 reads CASSTPGTSNQPQHF. DNA of the CDR3: TGTGCCAGCAGTACCCCGGGAACTAGCAATCAGCCCCAGCATTTT.

This clone has only one observation. This chain links TRBV5-6 with TRBJ1-6, with 7 bases fitting TRBD1. This CDR3 region has 16 residues. Germline V CDR1 and CDR2: SGHDT, YYEEEE. The ends lost 4 bases at V and 10 bases at J; junction bases unmatched: 14. This chain's CDR3 is CASSALPAGGYSPLHF. The CDR3 region has the DNA TGTGCCAGCAGCGCCCTCCCGGCAGGGGGTTACTCACCCCTCCACTTT.